This T cell receptor (beta chain) was identified during a study of healthy donors' naive CD4 and CD8 T cells. The wider study: A new alpha primer set targeted every functional IMGT alpha variant. The study's findings and limits: Reportedly, most V and J gene segments showed naive CD4+ versus CD8+ bias.

Starting from about 0.45 ug of total RNA, TCR libraries were made with linear amplification. From the reads, TCRdb called clonotypes with MiXCR, one entry per CDR3 protein. The profile shows about 180,000 distinct CDR3 sequences, around 70% of them singletons. Trimming shortened V by 0 bases and J by 7 bases, and 16 bases separated the two germline ends. The CDR3 has 15 residues. Germline-derived CDR1 and CDR2 are SQVTM and ANQGSEA. About this clonotype itself: Its target is not known.

The specimen sequenced was naive CD4+ and CD8+ T cells sorted from blood, pooled from several donors. The chain carries TRBV29-1 and TRBJ2-1; weak D call: TRBD2 (6 bases). This TCR came from a pool of human donors in good health; the sample pools cells from several healthy donors. The CDR3 loop reads CSVEDTEGGVNEQFF. The CDR3 DNA reads as TGCAGCGTTGAAGACACGGAGGGAGGAGTAAATGAGCAGTTCTTC.